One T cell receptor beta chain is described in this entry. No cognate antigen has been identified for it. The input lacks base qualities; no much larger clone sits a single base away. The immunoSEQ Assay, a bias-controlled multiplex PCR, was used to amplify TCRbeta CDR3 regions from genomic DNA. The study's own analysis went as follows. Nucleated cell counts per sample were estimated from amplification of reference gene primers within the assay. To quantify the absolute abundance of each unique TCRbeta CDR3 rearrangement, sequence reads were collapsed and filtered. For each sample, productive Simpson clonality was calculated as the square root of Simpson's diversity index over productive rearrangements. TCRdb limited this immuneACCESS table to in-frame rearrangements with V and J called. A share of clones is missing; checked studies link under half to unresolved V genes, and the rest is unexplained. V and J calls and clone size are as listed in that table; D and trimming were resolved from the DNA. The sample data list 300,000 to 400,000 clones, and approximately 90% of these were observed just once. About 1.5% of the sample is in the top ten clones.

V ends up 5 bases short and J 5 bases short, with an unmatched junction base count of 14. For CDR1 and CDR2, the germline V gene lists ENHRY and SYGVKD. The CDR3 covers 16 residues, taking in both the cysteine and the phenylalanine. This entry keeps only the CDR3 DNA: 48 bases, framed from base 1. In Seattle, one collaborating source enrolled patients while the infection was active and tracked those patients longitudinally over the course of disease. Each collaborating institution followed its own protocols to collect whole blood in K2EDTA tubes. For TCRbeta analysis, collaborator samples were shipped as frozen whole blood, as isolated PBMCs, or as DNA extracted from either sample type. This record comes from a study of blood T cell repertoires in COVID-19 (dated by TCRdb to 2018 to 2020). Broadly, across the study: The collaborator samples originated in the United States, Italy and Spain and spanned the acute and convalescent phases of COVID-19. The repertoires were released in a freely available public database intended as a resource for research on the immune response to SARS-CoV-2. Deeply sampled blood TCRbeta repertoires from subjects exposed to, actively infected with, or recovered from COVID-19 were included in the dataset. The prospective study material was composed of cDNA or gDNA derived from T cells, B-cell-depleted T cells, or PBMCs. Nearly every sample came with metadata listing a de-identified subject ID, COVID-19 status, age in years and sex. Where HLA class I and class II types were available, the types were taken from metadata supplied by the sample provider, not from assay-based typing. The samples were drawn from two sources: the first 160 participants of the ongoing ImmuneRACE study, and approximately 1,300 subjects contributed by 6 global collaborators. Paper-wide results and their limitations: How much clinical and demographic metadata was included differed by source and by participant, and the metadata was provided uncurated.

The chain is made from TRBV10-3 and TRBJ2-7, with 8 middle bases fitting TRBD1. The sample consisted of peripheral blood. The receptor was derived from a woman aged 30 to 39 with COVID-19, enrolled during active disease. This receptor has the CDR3 CAISKSPGTGSHEQYF. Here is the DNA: TGTGCCATCAGTAAAAGTCCCGGGACAGGTTCGCACGAGCAGTACTTC.